What follows is one T cell receptor (beta chain) and its context. This CDR3 region has 15 residues. V was pared by 3 bases and J by 10 bases, with 16 bases between. The germline V gene encodes CDR1 MGHRA and CDR2 YSYEKL. The data derive from a study of blood T cell repertoires in COVID-19. About the study: COVID-19 samples, acute and convalescent, were from the United States, Italy and Spain. The cDNA or gDNA used as material had been derived from T cells, B-cell-depleted T cells, or PBMCs.

Under the authors' procedure: Nucleated cell counts were estimated from reference gene primer amplification. The assay was immunoSEQ multiplex PCR, and TCRdb's table has in-frame clones only and misses some. V and J calls and clone size are given by that table; D and trimming were obtained from the DNA. Here the sample spans around 450,000 clones, around 89% being singletons. Sequencing was done on a sample of peripheral blood. This receptor was taken from a woman in her 30s with acute or convalescent COVID-19. The chain combines TRBV4-1 with TRBJ1-6; tentative D call: TRBD1 (6 bases). CDR3 nucleotide sequence: TGCGCCAGCAGCCATCCGGCAGGGGATATCTCACCCCTCCACTTT. Its translation is CASSHPAGDISPLHF.